These 8 T cell receptor beta chains were sequenced from one sample in a study of shared T cell receptors in the human thymus (dated by TCRdb to about 2021). The library was made by the immunoSEQ multiplex PCR assay. Entries here come from immuneACCESS through TCRdb and include only in-frame sequences with V and J called. Some clones fail to appear in such tables; in the studies checked, an unresolved V gene covers under half of the shortfall, and the cause of the remainder is unknown. The sample table holds about 710,000 clones, of which about 89% were seen once. The ten largest clones take up 0.0094% of the sample. This sample was also put to use in a study of human thymus T cells.

The specimen was thymocytes. The receptors here all came from a boy in the first two years of life with a congenital heart defect. Donor details come from another sample of the same person, matched by shared clones.

J is TRBJ1-2 and V is TRBV12-5; TRBD1 matches at 7 bases. Germline V gene lookup returns CDR1 LGHNT and CDR2 FRNRAP. The CDR3 has 15 amino acids. After removal of 1 base from V and 8 bases from J, the junction contained 10 bases not matched to a gene. The CDR3 nucleotides are TGTGCTAGTGGTTTGGACAGGGGCTATTCGAGGGGCTACACCTTC. It encodes CASGLDRGYSRGYTF.

The rearrangement joins TRBV25-1 to TRBJ2-5; TRBD1 matches at 10 bases. There are 15 residues in the CDR3. Trimming cost V 6 bases and J 5 bases; bases outside gene matches: 9. CDR1 and CDR2 (germline): MGHDK, SYGVNS. CDR3 nucleotide sequence: TGTGCCAGCAGCACCCGGGACAGGGGACGGGAGACCCAGTACTTC. Encoded protein: CASSTRDRGRETQYF.

The rearrangement links TRBV29-1 to TRBJ2-1, with 10 bases lining up with TRBD2. In germline, CDR1 is SQVTM, CDR2 ANQGSEA. The V and J ends lost 3 bases and 11 bases, in that order; junction bases with no gene match: 7. The CDR3 totals 13 residues. The CDR3 loop reads CSVDELAGRQQFF. The CDR3 DNA follows: TGCAGCGTTGACGAACTAGCGGGGAGACAGCAGTTCTTC.

The J gene is TRBJ2-1, the V gene TRBV7-2; D uncertain. This CDR3 is 17 amino acids long. Between the trimmed V and J ends, which lost 1 base and 3 bases, there was a span of 16 bases. Germline V gives CDR1 SGHTA, CDR2 FQGNSA. The CDR3 loop reads CASSLVLGLSFYNEQFF. The CDR3 nucleotides read TGTGCCAGCAGCTTAGTTCTCGGTTTGTCATTCTACAATGAGCAGTTCTTC.

Remarks on this clone: The same CDR3 arises from other DNA sequences in this sample as well. V usage is TRBV19 and J usage is TRBJ2-7, with D perhaps TRBD2 (6 bases). Trimming removed 1 base at V and 0 bases at J, with 7 bases between. There are 14 residues in the CDR3. Germline lookup yields CDR1 LNHDA and CDR2 SQIVND (reference sequence). The CDR3 loop is CASSIAGGSYEQYF. The CDR3 nucleotides read TGTGCCAGTAGTATAGCCGGGGGCTCCTACGAGCAGTACTTC. Drawing the rest from reference TRBV19 and TRBJ2-7, the complete variable domain is DGGITQSPKYLFRKEGQNVTLSCEQNLNHDAMYWYRQDPGQGLRLIYYSQIVNDFQKGDIAEGYSVSREKKESFPLTVTSAQKNPTAFYLCASSIAGGSYEQYFGPGTRLTVT.

The CDR3: CASSHRWDEKLFF. CDR3 bases: TGTGCCAGCAGCCACAGGTGGGATGAAAAACTGTTTTTT. The V call is TRBV14, the J call TRBJ1-4; unclear D gene. The CDR3 has 13 amino acids. V was cut by 3 bases and J by 6 bases, with 8 bases left in between. Germline assignment: CDR1 SGHDN and CDR2 FVKESK.

The V gene is TRBV29-1, the J gene TRBJ1-1; possible D gene TRBD1, 6 bases. V was trimmed by 7 bases and J by 4 bases, leaving 13 bases between them. Germline CDR1 reads SQVTM; CDR2 reads ANQGSEA. This CDR3 is 12 amino acids long. CDR3 protein: CSAAQGSTEAFF. In nucleotides, the CDR3 is TGCAGCGCAGCACAGGGATCCACTGAAGCTTTCTTT.

The rearrangement links TRBV5-4 to TRBJ2-1; 9 bases map to TRBD2. V lost 5 bases and J lost 2; bases outside the gene matches: 11. The CDR3 extends over 17 amino acids. From germline, CDR1 is SGHNT and CDR2 YYREEE (reference sequence). CDR3 nucleotides: TGTGCCAGCAGACTCCGGGGGCTAGCGGGGACCTACAATGAGCAGTTCTTC. Translating it yields CASRLRGLAGTYNEQFF. Looking up the rest from reference TRBV5-4 and TRBJ2-1 gives the full variable domain: ETGVTQSPTHLIKTRGQQVTLRCSSQSGHNTVSWYQQALGQGPQFIFQYYREEENGRGNFPPRFSGLQFPNYSSELNVNALELDDSALYLCASRLRGLAGTYNEQFFGPGTRLTVL.